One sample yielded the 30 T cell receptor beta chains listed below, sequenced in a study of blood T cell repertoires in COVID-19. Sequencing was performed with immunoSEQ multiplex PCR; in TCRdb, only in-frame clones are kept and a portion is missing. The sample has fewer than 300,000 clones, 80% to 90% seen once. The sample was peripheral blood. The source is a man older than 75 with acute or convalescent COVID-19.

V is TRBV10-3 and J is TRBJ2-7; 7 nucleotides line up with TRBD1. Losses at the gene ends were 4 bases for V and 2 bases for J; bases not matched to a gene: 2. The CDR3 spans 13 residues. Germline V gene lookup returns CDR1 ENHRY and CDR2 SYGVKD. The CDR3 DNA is TGTGCCATCAGTGTGCAGGGGGCCTACGAGCAGTACTTC. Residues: CAISVQGAYEQYF.

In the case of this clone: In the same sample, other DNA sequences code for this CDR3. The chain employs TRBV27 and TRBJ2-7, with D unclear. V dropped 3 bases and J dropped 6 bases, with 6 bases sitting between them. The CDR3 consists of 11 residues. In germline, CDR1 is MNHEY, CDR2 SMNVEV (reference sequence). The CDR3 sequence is CASSLSGEQYF. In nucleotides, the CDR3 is TGTGCCAGCAGTTTGTCGGGCGAGCAGTACTTC.

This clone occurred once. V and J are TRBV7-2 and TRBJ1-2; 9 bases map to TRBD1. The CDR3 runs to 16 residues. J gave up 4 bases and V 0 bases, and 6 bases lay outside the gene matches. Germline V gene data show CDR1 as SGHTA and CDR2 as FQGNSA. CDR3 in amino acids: CASSLAILTGGYGYTF. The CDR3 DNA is TGTGCCAGCAGCTTAGCGATTTTGACAGGGGGCTATGGCTACACCTTC. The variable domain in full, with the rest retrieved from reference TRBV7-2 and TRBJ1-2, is GAGVSQSPSNKVTEKGKDVELRCDPISGHTALYWYRQSLGQGLEFLIYFQGNSAPDKSGLPSDRFSAERTGGSVSTLTIQRTQQEDSAVYLCASSLAILTGGYGYTFGSGTRLTVV.

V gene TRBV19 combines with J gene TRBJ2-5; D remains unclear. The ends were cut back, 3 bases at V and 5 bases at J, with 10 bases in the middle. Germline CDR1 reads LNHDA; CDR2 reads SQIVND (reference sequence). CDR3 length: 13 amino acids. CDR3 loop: CASSIANLETQYF. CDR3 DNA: TGTGCCAGTAGTATCGCGAACTTGGAGACCCAGTACTTC.

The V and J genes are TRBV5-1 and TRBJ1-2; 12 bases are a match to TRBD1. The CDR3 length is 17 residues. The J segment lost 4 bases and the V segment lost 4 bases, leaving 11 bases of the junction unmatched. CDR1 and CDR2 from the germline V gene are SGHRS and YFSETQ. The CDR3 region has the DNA TGCGCCAGCAGCCGCCTGGGGGACAGGGGGCGTTCCTATGGCTACACCTTC. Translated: CASSRLGDRGRSYGYTF.

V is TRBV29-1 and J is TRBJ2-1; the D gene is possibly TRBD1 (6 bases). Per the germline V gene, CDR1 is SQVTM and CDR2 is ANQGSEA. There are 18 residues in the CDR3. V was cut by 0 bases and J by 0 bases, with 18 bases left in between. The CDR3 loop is CSVEDHRQGKSSYNEQFF. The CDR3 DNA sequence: TGCAGCGTTGAAGATCACCGTCAGGGGAAAAGCTCCTACAATGAGCAGTTCTTC.

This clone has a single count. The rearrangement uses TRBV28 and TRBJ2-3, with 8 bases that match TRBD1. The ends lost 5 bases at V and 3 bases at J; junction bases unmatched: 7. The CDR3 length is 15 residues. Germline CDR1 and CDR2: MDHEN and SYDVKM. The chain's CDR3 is CASSPQGAGTDTQYF. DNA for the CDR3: TGTGCCAGCAGTCCTCAGGGGGCGGGTACAGATACGCAGTATTTT.

The CDR3 DNA follows: TGTGCCAGCAGTTTCAGGGGGTATAGCACAGATACGCAGTATTTT. It specifies CASSFRGYSTDTQYF. The chain combines TRBV28 with TRBJ2-3; TRBD1 aligns across 7 bases. Looked up from germline, CDR1 is MDHEN and CDR2 is SYDVKM. V shed 3 bases and J 0 bases; nucleotides not matched to a gene: 3. CDR3 length: 15 residues.

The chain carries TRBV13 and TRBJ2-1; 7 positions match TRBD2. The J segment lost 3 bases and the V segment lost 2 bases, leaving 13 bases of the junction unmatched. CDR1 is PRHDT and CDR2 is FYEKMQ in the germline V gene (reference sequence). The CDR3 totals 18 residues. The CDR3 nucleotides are TGTGCCAGCAGCTTAAAGGGGAGGGGAGCGGGTAACTACAATGAGCAGTTCTTC. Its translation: CASSLKGRGAGNYNEQFF.

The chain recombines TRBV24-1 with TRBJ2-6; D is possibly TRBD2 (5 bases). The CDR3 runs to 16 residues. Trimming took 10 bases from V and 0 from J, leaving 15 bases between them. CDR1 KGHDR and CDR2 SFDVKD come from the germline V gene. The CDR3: CATEDPTTSGANVLTF. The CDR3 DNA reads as TGTGCCACGGAGGACCCGACCACCTCTGGGGCCAACGTCCTGACTTTC.

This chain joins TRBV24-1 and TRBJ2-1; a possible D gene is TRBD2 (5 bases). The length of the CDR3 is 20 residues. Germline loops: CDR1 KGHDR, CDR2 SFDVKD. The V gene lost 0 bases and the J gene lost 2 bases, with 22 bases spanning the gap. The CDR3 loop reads CATSDLGPSRGSSAYNEQFF. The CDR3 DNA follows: TGTGCCACCAGTGATTTGGGGCCGTCACGGGGTTCAAGCGCCTACAATGAGCAGTTCTTC.

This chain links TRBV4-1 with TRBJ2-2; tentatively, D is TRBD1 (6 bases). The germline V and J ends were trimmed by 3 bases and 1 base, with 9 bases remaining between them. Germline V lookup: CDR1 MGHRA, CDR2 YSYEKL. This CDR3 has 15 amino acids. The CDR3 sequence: CASSHRTENTGELFF. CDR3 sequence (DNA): TGCGCCAGCAGCCACAGGACAGAGAACACCGGGGAGCTGTTTTTT.

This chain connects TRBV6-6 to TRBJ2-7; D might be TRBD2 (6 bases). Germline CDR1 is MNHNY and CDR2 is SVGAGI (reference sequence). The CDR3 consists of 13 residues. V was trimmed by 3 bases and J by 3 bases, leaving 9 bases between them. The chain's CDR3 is CASSYETSYEQYF. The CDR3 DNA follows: TGTGCCAGCAGTTATGAGACTAGCTACGAGCAGTACTTC.

CDR3 in amino acids: CASSDSGGYNEQFF. CDR3 DNA sequence: TGTGCCAGCAGTGATTCGGGGGGTTACAATGAGCAGTTCTTC. The chain is built from TRBV6-1 and TRBJ2-1; TRBD2 agrees at 7 bases. V was clipped by 3 bases and J by 4 bases; unmatched bases: 3. Germline assignment: CDR1 MNHNS and CDR2 SASEGT. The CDR3 loop spans 14 amino acids.

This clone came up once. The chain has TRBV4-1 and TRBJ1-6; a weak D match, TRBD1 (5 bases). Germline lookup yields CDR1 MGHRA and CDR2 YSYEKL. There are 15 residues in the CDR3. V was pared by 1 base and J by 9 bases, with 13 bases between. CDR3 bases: TGCGCCAGCAGCCAAGTTCTACAGGCTGGTTCACCCCTCCACTTT. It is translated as CASSQVLQAGSPLHF.

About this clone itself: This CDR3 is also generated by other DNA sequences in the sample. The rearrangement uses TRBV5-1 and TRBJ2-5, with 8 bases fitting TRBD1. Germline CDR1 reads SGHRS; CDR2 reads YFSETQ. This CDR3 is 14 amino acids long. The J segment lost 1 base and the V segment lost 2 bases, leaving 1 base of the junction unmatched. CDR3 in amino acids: CASSFGTGQETQYF. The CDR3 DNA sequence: TGCGCCAGCAGCTTCGGGACAGGCCAAGAGACCCAGTACTTC.

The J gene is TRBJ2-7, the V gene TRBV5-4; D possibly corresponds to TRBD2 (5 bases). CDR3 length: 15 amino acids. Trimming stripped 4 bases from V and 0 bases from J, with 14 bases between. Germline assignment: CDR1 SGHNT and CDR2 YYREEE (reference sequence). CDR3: CASSPGERASYEQYF. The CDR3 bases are TGTGCCAGCAGCCCTGGGGAGAGGGCCTCCTACGAGCAGTACTTC.

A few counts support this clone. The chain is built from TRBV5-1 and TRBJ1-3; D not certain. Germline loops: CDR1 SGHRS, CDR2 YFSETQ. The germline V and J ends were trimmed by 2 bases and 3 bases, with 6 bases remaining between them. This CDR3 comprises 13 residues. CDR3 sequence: CASSFGDGNTIYF. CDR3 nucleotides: TGCGCCAGCAGCTTCGGGGATGGAAACACCATATATTTT.

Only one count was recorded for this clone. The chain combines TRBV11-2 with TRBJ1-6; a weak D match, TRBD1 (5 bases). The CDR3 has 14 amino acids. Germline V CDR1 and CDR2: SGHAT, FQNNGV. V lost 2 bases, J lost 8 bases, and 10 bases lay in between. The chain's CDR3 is CASSLTPGDSPLHF. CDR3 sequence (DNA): TGTGCCAGCAGCTTAACCCCGGGGGATTCACCCCTCCACTTT.

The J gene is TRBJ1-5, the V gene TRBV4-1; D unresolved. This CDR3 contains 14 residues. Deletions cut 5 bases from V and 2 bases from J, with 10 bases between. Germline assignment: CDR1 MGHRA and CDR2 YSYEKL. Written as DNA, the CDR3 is TGCGCCAGCAGCGAGATAGCGGGCAATCAGCCCCAGCATTTT. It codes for CASSEIAGNQPQHF.

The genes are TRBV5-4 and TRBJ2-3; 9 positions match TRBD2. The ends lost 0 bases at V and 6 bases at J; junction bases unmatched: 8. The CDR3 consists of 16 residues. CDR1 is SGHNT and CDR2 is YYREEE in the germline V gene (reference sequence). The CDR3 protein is CASSLAWREGADTQYF. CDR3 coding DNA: TGTGCCAGCAGCTTGGCATGGCGGGAGGGCGCGGATACGCAGTATTTT.

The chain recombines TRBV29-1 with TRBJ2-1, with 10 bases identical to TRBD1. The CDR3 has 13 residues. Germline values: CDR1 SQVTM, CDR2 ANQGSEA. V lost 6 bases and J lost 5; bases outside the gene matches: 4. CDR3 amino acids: CSVTGGINNEQFF. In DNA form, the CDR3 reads TGCAGCGTGACAGGGGGCATAAACAATGAGCAGTTCTTC.

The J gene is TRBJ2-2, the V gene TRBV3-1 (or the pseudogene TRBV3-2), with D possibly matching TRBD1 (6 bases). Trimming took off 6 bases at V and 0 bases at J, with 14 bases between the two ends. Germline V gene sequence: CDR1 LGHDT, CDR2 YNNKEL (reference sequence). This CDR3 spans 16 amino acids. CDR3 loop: CASRPRTDPNTGELFF. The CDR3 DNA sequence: TGTGCCAGCAGACCTAGGACAGACCCGAACACCGGGGAGCTGTTTTTT.

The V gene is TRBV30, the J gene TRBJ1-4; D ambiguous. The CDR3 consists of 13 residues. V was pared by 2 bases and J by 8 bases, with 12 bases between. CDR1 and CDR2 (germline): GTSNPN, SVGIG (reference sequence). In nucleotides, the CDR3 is TGTGCCTGGAGTCCCGGGTGGCGGGAAAAACTGTTTTTT. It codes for CAWSPGWREKLFF.

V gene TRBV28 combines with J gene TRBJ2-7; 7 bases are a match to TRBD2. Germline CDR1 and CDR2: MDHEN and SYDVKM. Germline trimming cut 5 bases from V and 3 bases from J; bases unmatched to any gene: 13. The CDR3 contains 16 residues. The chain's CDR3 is CASSPNMASGDYEQYF. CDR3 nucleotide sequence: TGTGCCAGCAGTCCGAACATGGCTAGCGGTGACTACGAGCAGTACTTC.

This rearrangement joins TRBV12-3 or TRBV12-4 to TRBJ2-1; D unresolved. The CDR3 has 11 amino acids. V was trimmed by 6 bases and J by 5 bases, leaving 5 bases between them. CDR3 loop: CASRYNNEQFF. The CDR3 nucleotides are TGTGCCAGCAGGTACAACAATGAGCAGTTCTTC.

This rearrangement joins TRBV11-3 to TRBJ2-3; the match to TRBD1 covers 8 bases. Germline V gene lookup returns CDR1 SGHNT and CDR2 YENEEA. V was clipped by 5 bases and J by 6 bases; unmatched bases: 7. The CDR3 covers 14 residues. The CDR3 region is CASSPDRVSDTQYF. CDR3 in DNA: TGTGCCAGCAGCCCGGACAGGGTATCTGATACGCAGTATTTT. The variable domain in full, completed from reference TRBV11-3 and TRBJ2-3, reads EAGVVQSPRYKIIEKKQPVAFWCNPISGHNTLYWYLQNLGQGPELLIRYENEEAVDDSQLPKDRFSAERLKGVDSTLKIQPAELGDSAVYLCASSPDRVSDTQYFGPGTRLTVL.

The CDR3 loop is CASSLGASGGAAFEQYF. CDR3 nucleotides: TGCGCCAGCAGCTTAGGGGCTAGCGGGGGGGCGGCTTTCGAGCAGTACTTC. The gene calls are TRBV5-1 and TRBJ2-7, with TRBD2 matching 12 bases. Per germline, CDR1 SGHRS and CDR2 YFSETQ. This CDR3 has 17 amino acids. With V trimmed by 2 bases and J by 6 bases, 12 bases remained unmatched.

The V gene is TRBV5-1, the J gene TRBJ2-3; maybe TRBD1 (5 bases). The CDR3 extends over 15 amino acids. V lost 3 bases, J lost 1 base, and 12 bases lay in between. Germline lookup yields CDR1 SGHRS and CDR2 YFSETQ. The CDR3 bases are TGCGCCAGCAGCTCACAGGTTTCGGGCACAGATACGCAGTATTTT. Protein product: CASSSQVSGTDTQYF.

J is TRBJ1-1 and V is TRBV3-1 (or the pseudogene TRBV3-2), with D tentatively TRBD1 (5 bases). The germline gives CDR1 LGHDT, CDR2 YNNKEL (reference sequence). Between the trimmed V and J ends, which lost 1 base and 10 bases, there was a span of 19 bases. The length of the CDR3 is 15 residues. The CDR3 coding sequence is TGTGCCAGCAGCCAAGGAACCGGGACGGGACTAGCAGCTTTCTTT. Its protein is CASSQGTGTGLAAFF.